Listed below are T cell receptor beta chains from one sample, sequenced in a study of T cells after yellow fever vaccination. TCRdb fed the 5' RACE reads into MiXCR, producing one record per CDR3 protein. The top ten hold roughly 16% of the sample, which has about 510,000 distinct CDR3 sequences, roughly a fifth seen once. The sample consisted of PBMCs, taken about 21 days after the first yellow fever vaccination. These receptors came from a man between 18 and 35 years old who received the YFV17D yellow fever vaccine. Both conserved end residues are trimmed from each CDR3. A D gene is named only where the DNA matches it firmly.

j_gene,v_gene,d_gene,CDR3aa
TRBJ2-2,TRBV2,.,ASSDRGTGELF
TRBJ2-3,TRBV10-3,.,AITGVWGGTDTQY
TRBJ2-1,TRBV30,TRBD2,AWSPGGYNEQF
TRBJ1-5,TRBV5-1,.,ASSQSGEGNQPQH
TRBJ2-1,TRBV20-1,.,SARDRGGPFYNEQF
TRBJ1-2,TRBV6-1,.,ATHWGVGVLGYT
TRBJ1-1,TRBV6-5,TRBD1,ASSYSDRGPGF
TRBJ1-2,TRBV20-1,TRBD1,SASEGQGQGYT
TRBJ1-5,TRBV4-1,TRBD1,ASSRGDRENQPQH
TRBJ1-5,TRBV5-1,TRBD1,ASSPGTGGQGQPQH
TRBJ2-5,TRBV7-6,TRBD2,ASSLVGMITSGGETQY
TRBJ2-4,TRBV18,.,ASSPDPYWAGYNIQY
TRBJ2-6,TRBV6-1,.,ASKAGVGSGANVLT
TRBJ2-3,TRBV7-3,TRBD2,ASSLGAGGRTDTQY
TRBJ2-7,TRBV7-7,TRBD1,ASSPYRDSYDQY